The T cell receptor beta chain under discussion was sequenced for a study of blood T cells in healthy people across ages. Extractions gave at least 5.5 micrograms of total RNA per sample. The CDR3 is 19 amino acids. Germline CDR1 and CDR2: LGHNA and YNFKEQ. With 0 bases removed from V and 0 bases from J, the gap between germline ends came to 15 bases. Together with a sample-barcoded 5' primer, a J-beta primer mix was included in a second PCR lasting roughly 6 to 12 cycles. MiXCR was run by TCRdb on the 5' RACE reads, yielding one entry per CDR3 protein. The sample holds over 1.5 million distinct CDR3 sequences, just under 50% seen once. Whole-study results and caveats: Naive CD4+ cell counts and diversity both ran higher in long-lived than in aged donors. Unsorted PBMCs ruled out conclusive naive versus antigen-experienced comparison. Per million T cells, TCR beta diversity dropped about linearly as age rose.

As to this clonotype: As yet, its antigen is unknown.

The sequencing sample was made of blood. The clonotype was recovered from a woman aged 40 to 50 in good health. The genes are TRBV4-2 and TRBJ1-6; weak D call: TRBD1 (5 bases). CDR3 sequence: CASSQDGTPGSSYNSPLHF. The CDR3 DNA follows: TGTGCCAGCAGCCAAGATGGGACCCCAGGCAGCTCCTATAATTCACCCCTCCACTTT.